The 18 T cell receptor beta chains reported below all come from one sample, sequenced in a study of blood T cell repertoires in COVID-19. TCRdb's table, derived via immunoSEQ multiplex PCR, lists solely in-frame clones and lacks some. There are 250,000 to 350,000 clones in the sample; more than 80% occur only once, and under 7% lies in the top ten. What was sequenced was peripheral blood. The receptor set was obtained from a woman in her 30s with COVID-19, enrolled during active disease.

The chain joins TRBV6-5 to TRBJ1-2; tentative D call: TRBD1 (6 bases). Trimming pared 6 bases from V and 4 bases from J, leaving 9 bases between. CDR3 length: 12 amino acids. Germline CDR1 and CDR2: MNHEY and SVGAGI. In nucleotides, the CDR3 is TGTGCCAGCAGGCACAGGGTCTATGGCTACACCTTC. Its translation: CASRHRVYGYTF.

This rearrangement joins TRBV6-5 to TRBJ1-6; 9 bases agree with TRBD1. Germline V gene data show CDR1 as MNHEY and CDR2 as SVGAGI. This CDR3 region has 14 residues. The V and J ends lost 6 bases and 10 bases, in that order; junction bases with no gene match: 7. CDR3 sequence (DNA): TGTGCCAGCAGACCCGGGACAGGGTTATCACCCCTCCACTTT. Its translation: CASRPGTGLSPLHF.

This clone was seen just once. The chain couples TRBV9 to TRBJ1-3, with D possibly being TRBD1 (5 bases). The CDR3 extends over 16 amino acids. V was trimmed by 0 bases and J by 1 base, leaving 11 bases between them. From germline, CDR1 is SGDLS and CDR2 YYNGEE. The CDR3 sequence: CASSVDPGRSGNTIYF. In nucleotides, the CDR3 is TGTGCCAGCAGCGTAGATCCAGGGCGATCTGGAAACACCATATATTTT.

The V and J genes are TRBV7-9 and TRBJ1-3, with a weak D call TRBD1 (6 bases). CDR1 and CDR2 (germline): SEHNR, FQNEAQ (reference sequence). CDR3 length: 15 residues. The ends were cut back, 5 bases at V and 0 bases at J, with 11 bases in the middle. CDR3 region: CASSLDSNSGNTIYF. CDR3 nucleotides: TGTGCCAGCAGCCTGGACAGCAACTCTGGAAACACCATATATTTT.

The gene calls are TRBV4-2 and TRBJ1-3; D may be TRBD1 (5 bases). The CDR3 covers 16 residues. Trimming left V 0 bases short and J 5 bases short, with 14 bases between. Germline V CDR1 and CDR2: LGHNA, YNFKEQ. In DNA form, the CDR3 reads TGTGCCAGCAGCCAAGATGCCAGGGAAGTAAGAAACACCATATATTTT. It codes for CASSQDAREVRNTIYF.

Only one count was recorded for this clone. J is TRBJ2-1 and V is TRBV5-4, with a tentative D call TRBD2 (6 bases). CDR3 length: 16 amino acids. CDR1 is SGHNT, CDR2 YYREEE, per germline (reference sequence). V was clipped by 2 bases and J by 0 bases, with 12 bases between them. The CDR3 loop reads CASSLRVGGSYNEQFF. CDR3 bases: TGTGCCAGCAGCTTAAGGGTGGGGGGCTCCTACAATGAGCAGTTCTTC.

This clone was detected only once. The V call is TRBV5-5, the J call TRBJ1-3; tentative D call: TRBD1 (5 bases). Trimming removed 0 bases at V and 0 bases at J, with 16 bases between. Germline CDR1 and CDR2: SGHKS and YYEKEE (reference sequence). The CDR3 runs to 18 residues. The CDR3 protein is CASSLARAGIISGNTIYF. The CDR3 DNA follows: TGTGCCAGCAGCTTGGCCAGGGCAGGGATTATCTCTGGAAACACCATATATTTT.

The chain is built from TRBV27 and TRBJ2-7, with TRBD1 matching over 7 bases. The germline V gene encodes CDR1 MNHEY and CDR2 SMNVEV (reference sequence). The CDR3 runs 16 residues. V dropped 2 bases and J dropped 1; count of bases not matched to a gene: 8. Here the CDR3 DNA reads TGTGCCAGCAGTTTAATCGGGACAGTTGCTTCCTACGAGCAGTACTTC. Its protein is CASSLIGTVASYEQYF.

V gene TRBV4-1 combines with J gene TRBJ2-1, with 10 bases fitting TRBD1. The CDR3 has 15 amino acids. The germline V gene has CDR1 MGHRA and CDR2 YSYEKL. Trimming cost V 4 bases and J 9 bases; bases outside gene matches: 9. The DNA of the CDR3 is TGCGCCAGCAGCCGACCGACAGGGGGCTTGGTTGAGCAGTTCTTC. This sequence encodes CASSRPTGGLVEQFF.

This sequence joins TRBV6-4 and TRBJ2-2, with D tentatively TRBD2 (5 bases). V lost 0 bases and J 12 bases, leaving 14 bases between the germline ends. CDR1 MRHNA and CDR2 SNTAGT come from the germline V gene. The CDR3 consists of 14 residues. CDR3 sequence (DNA): TGTGCCAGCAGTGACTCAAGGACTCCCTATAAGCTGTTTTTT. Amino acids: CASSDSRTPYKLFF.

J is TRBJ2-7 and V is TRBV21-1; the table assigns TRBD2, which was not confirmed against the DNA. TRBV21-1 is deemed a pseudogene. This CDR3 contains 16 residues. The CDR3: CASSKGPPTSGYEQYF. As DNA, the CDR3 is TGTGCCAGCAGCAAAGGGCCCCCGACTAGCGGTTACGAGCAGTACTTC.

V gene TRBV6-5 combines with J gene TRBJ1-1, with 7 bases matching TRBD1. The CDR3 extends over 13 amino acids. Looked up from germline, CDR1 is MNHEY and CDR2 is SVGAGI. The V segment lost 2 bases and the J segment 11 bases; nucleotides outside the gene matches: 8. The CDR3 loop reads CASSYQATGAAFF. Written as DNA, the CDR3 is TGTGCCAGCAGTTACCAGGCTACAGGGGCCGCTTTCTTT.

The rearrangement links TRBV9 to TRBJ2-3; maybe TRBD2 (6 bases). Germline values: CDR1 SGDLS, CDR2 YYNGEE. V shed 4 bases and J shed 2 bases, with 14 bases lying between them. The CDR3 is 15 amino acids. CDR3 loop: CASSFGSSNTDTQYF. CDR3 DNA sequence: TGTGCCAGCAGCTTCGGGAGTTCGAACACAGATACGCAGTATTTT.

The rearrangement links TRBV28 to TRBJ1-1, with no clear D. The CDR3 length is 14 residues. V was clipped by 3 bases and J by 0 bases, with 8 bases between them. Germline CDR1 reads MDHEN; CDR2 reads SYDVKM. The CDR3 loop reads CASSFVLVNTEAFF. CDR3 DNA: TGTGCCAGCAGTTTTGTACTTGTGAACACTGAAGCTTTCTTT.

This rearrangement joins TRBV10-3 to TRBJ1-5; a weak D match, TRBD1 (5 bases). Germline-derived CDR1 and CDR2 are ENHRY and SYGVKD. CDR3 length equals 14 residues. Trimming removed 10 bases from V and 6 bases from J, with 19 bases in between. The CDR3 sequence is CATRPVEGSQPQHF. For the CDR3, the DNA is TGTGCCACCCGGCCCGTGGAGGGGAGTCAGCCCCAGCATTTT.

The chain combines TRBV28 with TRBJ1-6, with 7 bases that match TRBD1. J was trimmed by 12 bases and V by 5 bases; bases with no gene match: 19. The germline CDR1 and CDR2 sequences are MDHEN and SYDVKM. The CDR3 is made up of 17 amino acids. This CDR3 is CASSPPGTEGELGPLHF. CDR3 in DNA: TGTGCCAGCAGTCCCCCTGGGACAGAGGGAGAATTAGGACCCCTCCACTTT.

This chain links TRBV5-6 with TRBJ2-7, with 7 nucleotides matching TRBD2. The CDR3 is 15 residues long. Looked up from germline, CDR1 is SGHDT and CDR2 is YYEEEE. The trim removed 4 bases at V and 5 bases at J, leaving 12 bases unmatched. The CDR3 loop reads CASSRSSGRINEQYF. The CDR3 DNA reads TGTGCCAGCAGCCGAAGCTCCGGGAGGATCAACGAGCAGTACTTC.

The chain recombines TRBV6-1 with TRBJ2-5; the D gene is possibly TRBD2 (6 bases). The CDR3 is made up of 14 amino acids. CDR1 MNHNS and CDR2 SASEGT come from the germline V gene. Trimming shortened V by 0 bases and J by 8 bases, and 13 bases separated the two germline ends. The CDR3 loop is CASSEAWRGGTQYF. The CDR3 DNA is TGTGCCAGCAGTGAAGCTTGGCGGGGAGGAACCCAGTACTTC.